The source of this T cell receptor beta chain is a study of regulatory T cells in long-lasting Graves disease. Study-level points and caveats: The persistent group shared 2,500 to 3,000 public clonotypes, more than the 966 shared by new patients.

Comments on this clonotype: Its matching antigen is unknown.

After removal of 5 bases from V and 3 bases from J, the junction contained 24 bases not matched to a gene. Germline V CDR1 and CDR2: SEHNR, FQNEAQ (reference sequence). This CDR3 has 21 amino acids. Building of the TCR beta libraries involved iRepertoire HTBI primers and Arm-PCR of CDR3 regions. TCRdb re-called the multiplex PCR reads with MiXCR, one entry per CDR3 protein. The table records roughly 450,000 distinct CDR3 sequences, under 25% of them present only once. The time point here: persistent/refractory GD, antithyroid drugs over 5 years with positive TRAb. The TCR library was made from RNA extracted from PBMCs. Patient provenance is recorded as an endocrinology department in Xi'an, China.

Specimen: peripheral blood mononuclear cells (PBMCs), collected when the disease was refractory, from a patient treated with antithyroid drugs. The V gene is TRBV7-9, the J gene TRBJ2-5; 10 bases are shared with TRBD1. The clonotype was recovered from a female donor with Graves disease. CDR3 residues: CASSIPTGGGLPRVSEETQYF. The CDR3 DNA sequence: TGTGCCAGCAGCATCCCGACAGGGGGCGGCTTACCCAGAGTATCAGAAGAGACCCAGTACTTC.